In this sample, the clone carrying this T cell receptor beta chain turned up many times. V was trimmed by 1 base and J by 6 bases, leaving 13 bases between them. The CDR3 contains 15 residues. In germline, CDR1 is MNHNS, CDR2 SASEGT. TCRdb fed the multiplex PCR reads into MiXCR, producing one record per CDR3 protein. Counted here are approximately 280,000 distinct CDR3 sequences, over 30% occurring once; the ten biggest clones make up 1.1%. Breast cancer patients provided tissue from their axillary draining lymph nodes. The source of the sample is a study of breast tumors, draining lymph nodes, adjacent tissues.

Sequencing was carried out using axillary lymph node tissue. The clonotype was recovered from a female donor with breast cancer. Some clones in this sample may be carry-over from other donors' samples. This chain connects TRBV6-1 to TRBJ1-5; D ambiguous. The CDR3 loop is CASSEDRLAGQPQHF. CDR3 bases: TGTGCCAGCAGTGAAGACCGCTTGGCGGGTCAGCCCCAGCATTTT.